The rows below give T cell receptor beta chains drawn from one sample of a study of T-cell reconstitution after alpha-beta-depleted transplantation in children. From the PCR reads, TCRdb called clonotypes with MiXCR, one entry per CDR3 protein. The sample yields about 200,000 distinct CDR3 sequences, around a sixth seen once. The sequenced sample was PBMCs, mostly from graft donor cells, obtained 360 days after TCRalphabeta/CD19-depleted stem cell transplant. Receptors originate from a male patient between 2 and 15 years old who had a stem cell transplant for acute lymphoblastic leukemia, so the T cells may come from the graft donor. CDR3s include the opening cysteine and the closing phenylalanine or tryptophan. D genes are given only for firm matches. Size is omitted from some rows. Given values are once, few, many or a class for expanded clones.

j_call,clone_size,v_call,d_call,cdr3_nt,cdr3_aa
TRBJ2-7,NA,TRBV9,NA,TGTGCCAGCAGTGGGACTCTGTCCTACGAGCAGTACTTC,CASSGTLSYEQYF
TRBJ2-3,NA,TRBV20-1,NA,TGCAGTGCTAGATTCCCCCCCGTCCGGGGCCGGGGAGATACGCAGTATTTT,CSARFPPVRGRGDTQYF
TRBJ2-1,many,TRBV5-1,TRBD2,TGCGCCAGCAGCCTCTTTCTCGATCGGGGGGTATCCTACAATGAGCAGTTCTTC,CASSLFLDRGVSYNEQFF
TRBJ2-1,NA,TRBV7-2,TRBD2,TGTGCCAGCAGCTTAGTAGGCAGGACTAGCGGAAACAATGAGCAGTTCTTC,CASSLVGRTSGNNEQFF
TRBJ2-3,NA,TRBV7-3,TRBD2,TGTGCCAGCAGCTCAAAGCCCGGGACTAGCGGGGGCAGCACAGATACGCAGTATTTT,CASSSKPGTSGGSTDTQYF
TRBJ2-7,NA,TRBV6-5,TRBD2,TGTGCCAGCAGTTACTCAGGACTAGCGGCCTACGAGCAGTACTTC,CASSYSGLAAYEQYF
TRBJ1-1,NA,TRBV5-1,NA,TGCGCCAGCAGCTTGGTAGTAGGGGATGACACTGAAGCTTTCTTT,CASSLVVGDDTEAFF
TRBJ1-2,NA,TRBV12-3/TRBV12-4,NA,TGTGCCAGCAGTTTAAGGGAGGACTATGGCTACACCTTC,CASSLREDYGYTF
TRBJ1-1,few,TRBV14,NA,TGTGCCAGCAGCATCCCGGGGGCGCGGGACACTGAAGCTTTCTTT,CASSIPGARDTEAFF
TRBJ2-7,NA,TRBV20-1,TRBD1,TGCAGTGCTAGAGATCACAGGGGCGGGTACGAGCAGTACTTC,CSARDHRGGYEQYF
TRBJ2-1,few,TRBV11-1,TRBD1,TGTGCCAGCAGCTCAATGGTCCCGGGACAGTCTTGGCCCGTCTACAATGAGCAGTTCTTC,CASSSMVPGQSWPVYNEQFF
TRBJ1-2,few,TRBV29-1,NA,TGCAGCGCCCCGGGAGATGGCTACACCTTC,CSAPGDGYTF
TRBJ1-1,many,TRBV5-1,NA,TGCGCCAGTACCCAGGACAAAACGTTCATGAACACTGAAGCTTTCTTT,CASTQDKTFMNTEAFF
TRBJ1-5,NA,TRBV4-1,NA,TGCGCCAGCAGCCACCCAGGGAGGAGCAATCAGCCCCAGCATTTT,CASSHPGRSNQPQHF
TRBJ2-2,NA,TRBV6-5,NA,TGTGCCAGCAGTTACTCACGGGGGCAATTGGACACCGGGGAGCTGTTTTTT,CASSYSRGQLDTGELFF
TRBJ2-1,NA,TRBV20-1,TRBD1,TGCAGTGCTAGAGAGGGACAGATGCTTTACAATGAGCAGTTCTTC,CSAREGQMLYNEQFF
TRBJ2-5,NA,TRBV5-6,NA,TGTGCCAGCAGCTTCTCCGTGGGAGAGACCCAGTACTTC,CASSFSVGETQYF